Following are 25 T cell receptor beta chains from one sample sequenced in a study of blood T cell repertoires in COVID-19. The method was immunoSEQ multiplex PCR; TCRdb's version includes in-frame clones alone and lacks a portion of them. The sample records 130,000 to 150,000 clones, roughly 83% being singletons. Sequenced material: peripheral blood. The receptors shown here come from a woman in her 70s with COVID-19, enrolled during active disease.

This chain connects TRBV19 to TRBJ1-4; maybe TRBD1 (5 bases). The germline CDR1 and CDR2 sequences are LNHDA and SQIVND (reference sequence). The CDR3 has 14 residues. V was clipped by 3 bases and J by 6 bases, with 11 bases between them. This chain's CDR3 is CASSISRGYEKLFF. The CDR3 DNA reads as TGTGCCAGTAGTATTTCGCGGGGGTATGAAAAACTGTTTTTT.

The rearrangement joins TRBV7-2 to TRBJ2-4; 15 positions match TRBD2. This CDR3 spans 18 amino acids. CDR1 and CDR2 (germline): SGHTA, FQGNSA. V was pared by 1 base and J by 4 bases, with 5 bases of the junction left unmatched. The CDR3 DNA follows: TGTGCCAGCAGCTTAGGGACTAGCGGGGGGGCCCCTAAAAACATTCAGTACTTC. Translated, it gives CASSLGTSGGAPKNIQYF.

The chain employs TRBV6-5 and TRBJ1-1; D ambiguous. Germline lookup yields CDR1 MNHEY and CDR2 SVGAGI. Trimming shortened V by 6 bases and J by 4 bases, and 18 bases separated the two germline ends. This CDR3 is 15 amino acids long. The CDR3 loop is CASSPPPVRGTEAFF. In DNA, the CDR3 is TGTGCCAGCAGCCCCCCACCTGTACGGGGCACTGAAGCTTTCTTT.

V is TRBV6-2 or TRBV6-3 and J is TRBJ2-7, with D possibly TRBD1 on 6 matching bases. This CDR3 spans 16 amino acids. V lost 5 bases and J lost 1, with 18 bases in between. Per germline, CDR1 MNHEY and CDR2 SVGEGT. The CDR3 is CASSQLKTGRSYEQYF. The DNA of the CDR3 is TGTGCCAGCAGTCAGTTAAAGACAGGACGTTCCTACGAGCAGTACTTC.

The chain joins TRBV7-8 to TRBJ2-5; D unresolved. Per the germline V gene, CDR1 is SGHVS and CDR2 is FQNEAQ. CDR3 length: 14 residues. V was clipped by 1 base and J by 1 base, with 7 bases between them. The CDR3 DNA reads TGTGCCAGCAGCTTAGGCACCAGCCAAGAGACCCAGTACTTC. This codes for CASSLGTSQETQYF.

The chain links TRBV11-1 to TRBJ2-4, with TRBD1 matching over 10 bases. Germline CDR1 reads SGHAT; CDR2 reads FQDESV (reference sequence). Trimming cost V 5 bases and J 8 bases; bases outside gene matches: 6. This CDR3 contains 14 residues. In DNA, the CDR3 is TGTGCCAGCAGCGCAGGACAGGGGGAGGACATTCAGTACTTC. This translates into CASSAGQGEDIQYF.

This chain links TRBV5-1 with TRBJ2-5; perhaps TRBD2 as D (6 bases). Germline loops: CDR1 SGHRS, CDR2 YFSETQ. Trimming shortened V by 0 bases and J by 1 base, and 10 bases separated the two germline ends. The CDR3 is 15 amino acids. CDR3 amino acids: CASSLDGRAQETQYF. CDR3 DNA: TGCGCCAGCAGCTTGGACGGGAGAGCCCAAGAGACCCAGTACTTC.

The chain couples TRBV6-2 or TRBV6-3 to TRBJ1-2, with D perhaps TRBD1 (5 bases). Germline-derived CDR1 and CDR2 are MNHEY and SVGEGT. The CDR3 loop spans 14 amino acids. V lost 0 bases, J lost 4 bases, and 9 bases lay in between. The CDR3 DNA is TGTGCCAGCAGTTACTCGGACACGAGCTATGGCTACACCTTC. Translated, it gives CASSYSDTSYGYTF.

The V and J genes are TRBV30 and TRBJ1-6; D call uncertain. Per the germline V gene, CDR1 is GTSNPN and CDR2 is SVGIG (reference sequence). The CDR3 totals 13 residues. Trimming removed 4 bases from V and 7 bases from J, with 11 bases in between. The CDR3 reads CAWTRGPNSPLHF. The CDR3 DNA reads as TGTGCCTGGACTCGGGGTCCCAATTCACCCCTCCACTTT.

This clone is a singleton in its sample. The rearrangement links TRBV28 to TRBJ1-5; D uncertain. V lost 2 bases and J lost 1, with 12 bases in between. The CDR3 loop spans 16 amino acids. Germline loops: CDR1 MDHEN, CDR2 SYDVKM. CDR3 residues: CASSLLPGRSNQPQHF. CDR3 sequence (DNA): TGTGCCAGCAGTTTACTTCCCGGGAGGAGCAATCAGCCCCAGCATTTT.

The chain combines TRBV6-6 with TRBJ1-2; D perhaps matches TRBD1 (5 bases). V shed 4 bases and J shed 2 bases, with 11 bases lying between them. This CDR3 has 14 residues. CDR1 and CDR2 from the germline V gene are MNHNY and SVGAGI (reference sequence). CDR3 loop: CASSSKRGNYGYTF. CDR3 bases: TGTGCCAGCAGTTCCAAGCGGGGGAACTATGGCTACACCTTC.

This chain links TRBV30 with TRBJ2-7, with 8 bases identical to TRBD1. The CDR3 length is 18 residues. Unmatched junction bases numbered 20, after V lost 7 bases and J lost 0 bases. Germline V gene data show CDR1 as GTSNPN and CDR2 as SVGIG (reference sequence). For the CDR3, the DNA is TGTGCCTTTACCCTCAGGGGCAGGGGGCTGACGAGCTCCTACGAGCAGTACTTC. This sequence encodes CAFTLRGRGLTSSYEQYF.

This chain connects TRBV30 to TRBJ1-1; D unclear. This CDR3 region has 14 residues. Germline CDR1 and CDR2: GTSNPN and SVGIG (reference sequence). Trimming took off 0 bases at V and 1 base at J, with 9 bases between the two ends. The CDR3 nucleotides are TGTGCCTGGAGTGTAGGGAGGGCGAACACTGAAGCTTTCTTT. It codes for CAWSVGRANTEAFF.

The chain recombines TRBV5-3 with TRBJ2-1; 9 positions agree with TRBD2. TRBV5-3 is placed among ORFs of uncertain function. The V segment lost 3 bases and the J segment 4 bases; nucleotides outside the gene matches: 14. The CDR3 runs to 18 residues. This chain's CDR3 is CARSYRTQERGEYNEQFF. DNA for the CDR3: TGTGCCAGAAGCTACCGGACCCAAGAGCGGGGGGAGTACAATGAGCAGTTCTTC.

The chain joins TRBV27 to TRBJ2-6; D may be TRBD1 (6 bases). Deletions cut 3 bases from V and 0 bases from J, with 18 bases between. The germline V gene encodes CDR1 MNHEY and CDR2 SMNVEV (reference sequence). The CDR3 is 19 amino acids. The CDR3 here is CASSFITGQAYSGANVLTF. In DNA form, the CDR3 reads TGTGCCAGCAGTTTTATAACGGGACAAGCTTACTCTGGGGCCAACGTCCTGACTTTC.

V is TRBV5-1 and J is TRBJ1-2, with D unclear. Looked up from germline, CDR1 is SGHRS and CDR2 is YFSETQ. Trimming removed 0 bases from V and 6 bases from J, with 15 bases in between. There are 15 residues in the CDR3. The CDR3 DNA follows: TGCGCCAGCAGCTTGGCCGAAGGAGGGAGGAATGGCTACACCTTC. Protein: CASSLAEGGRNGYTF.

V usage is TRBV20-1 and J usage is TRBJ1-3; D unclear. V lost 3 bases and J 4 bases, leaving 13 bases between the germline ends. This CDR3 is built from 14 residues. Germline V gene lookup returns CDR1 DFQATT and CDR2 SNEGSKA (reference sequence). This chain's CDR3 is CSASLGEAGNTIYF. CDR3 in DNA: TGCAGTGCTAGTCTAGGAGAAGCCGGAAACACCATATATTTT.

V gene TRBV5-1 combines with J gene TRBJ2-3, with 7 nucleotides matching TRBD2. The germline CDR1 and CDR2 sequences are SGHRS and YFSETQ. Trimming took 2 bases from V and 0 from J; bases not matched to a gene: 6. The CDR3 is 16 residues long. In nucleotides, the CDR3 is TGCGCCAGCAGCTTTGGACTAGTAACTAGCACAGATACGCAGTATTTT. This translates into CASSFGLVTSTDTQYF.

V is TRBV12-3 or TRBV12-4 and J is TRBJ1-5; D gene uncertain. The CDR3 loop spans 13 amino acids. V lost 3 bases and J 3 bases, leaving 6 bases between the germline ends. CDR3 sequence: CASSFEPNQPQHF. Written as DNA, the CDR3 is TGTGCCAGCAGTTTTGAGCCCAATCAGCCCCAGCATTTT.

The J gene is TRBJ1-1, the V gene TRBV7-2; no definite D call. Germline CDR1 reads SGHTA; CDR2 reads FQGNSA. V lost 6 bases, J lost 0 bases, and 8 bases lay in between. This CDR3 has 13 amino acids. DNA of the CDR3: TGTGCCAGCAGGCTCGGTGTGAACACTGAAGCTTTCTTT. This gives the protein CASRLGVNTEAFF.

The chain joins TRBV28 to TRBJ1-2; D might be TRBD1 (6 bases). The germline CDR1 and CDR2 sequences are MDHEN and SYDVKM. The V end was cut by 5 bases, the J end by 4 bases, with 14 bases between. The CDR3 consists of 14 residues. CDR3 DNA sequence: TGTGCCAGCAGTCCTACGGGGGGGCGCTATGGCTACACCTTC. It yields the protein CASSPTGGRYGYTF.

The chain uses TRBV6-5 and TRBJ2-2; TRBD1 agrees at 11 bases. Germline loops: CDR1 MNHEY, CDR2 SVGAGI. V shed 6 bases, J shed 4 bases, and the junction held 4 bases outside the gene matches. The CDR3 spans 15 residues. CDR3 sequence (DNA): TGTGCCAGCAGCGGACAGGGGGCAGTCACCGGGGAGCTGTTTTTT. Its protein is CASSGQGAVTGELFF.

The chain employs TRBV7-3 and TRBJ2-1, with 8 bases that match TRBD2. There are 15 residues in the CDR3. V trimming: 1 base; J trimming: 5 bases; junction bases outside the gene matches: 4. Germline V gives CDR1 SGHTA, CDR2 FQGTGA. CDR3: CASSLSGGTHNEQFF. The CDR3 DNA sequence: TGTGCCAGCAGCTTAAGCGGGGGGACTCACAATGAGCAGTTCTTC.

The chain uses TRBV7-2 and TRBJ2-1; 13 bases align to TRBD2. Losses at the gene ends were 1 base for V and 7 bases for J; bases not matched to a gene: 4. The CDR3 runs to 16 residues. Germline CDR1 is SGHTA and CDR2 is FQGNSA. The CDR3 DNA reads TGTGCCAGCAGCTTAGTGGAGACTAGCGGGGGGAATGAGCAGTTCTTC. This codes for CASSLVETSGGNEQFF.

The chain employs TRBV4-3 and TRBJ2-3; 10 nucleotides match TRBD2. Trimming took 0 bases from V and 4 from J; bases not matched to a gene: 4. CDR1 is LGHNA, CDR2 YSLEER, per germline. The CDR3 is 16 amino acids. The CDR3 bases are TGCGCCAGCAGCCAAGAAGCGGGGGGGCCCCCAGATACGCAGTATTTT. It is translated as CASSQEAGGPPDTQYF.